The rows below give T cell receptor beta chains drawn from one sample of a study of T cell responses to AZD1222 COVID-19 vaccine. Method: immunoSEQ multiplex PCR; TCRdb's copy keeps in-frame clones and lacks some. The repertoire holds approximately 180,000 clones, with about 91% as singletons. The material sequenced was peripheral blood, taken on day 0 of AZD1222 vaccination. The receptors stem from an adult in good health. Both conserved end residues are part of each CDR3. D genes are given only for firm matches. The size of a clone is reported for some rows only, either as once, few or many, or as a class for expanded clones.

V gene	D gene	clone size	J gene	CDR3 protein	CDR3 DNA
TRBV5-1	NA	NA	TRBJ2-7	CASSLDGHQGQFSYEQYF	TGCGCCAGCAGCTTGGATGGCCACCAGGGCCAGTTCTCCTACGAGCAGTACTTC
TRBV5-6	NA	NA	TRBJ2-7	CASSFRPGSSYEQYF	TGTGCCAGCAGCTTTCGGCCAGGGTCATCCTACGAGCAGTACTTC
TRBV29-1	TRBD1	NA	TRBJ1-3	CSVAQGAGNTIYF	TGCAGCGTGGCACAGGGGGCCGGAAACACCATATATTTT
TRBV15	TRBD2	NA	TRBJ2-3	CATSILAGPDTQYF	TGTGCCACCAGCATATTAGCGGGCCCAGATACGCAGTATTTT
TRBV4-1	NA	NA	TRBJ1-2	CASSQVTLVRVGYTF	TGCGCCAGCAGCCAAGTGACCCTGGTTCGTGTGGGCTACACCTTC
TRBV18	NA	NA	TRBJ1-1	CASSPDTEAFF	TGTGCCAGCTCACCCGACACTGAAGCTTTCTTT
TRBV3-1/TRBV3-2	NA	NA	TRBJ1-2	CASSQQGTNYGYTF	TGTGCCAGCAGCCAACAGGGGACTAACTATGGCTACACCTTC
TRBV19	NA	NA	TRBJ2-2	CASSMARGSQPGTGELFF	TGTGCCAGTAGTATGGCCCGGGGCTCTCAACCAGGGACCGGGGAGCTGTTTTTT
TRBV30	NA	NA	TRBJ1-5	CAWSAQGSGNQPQHF	TGTGCCTGGAGCGCTCAGGGAAGCGGCAATCAGCCCCAGCATTTT
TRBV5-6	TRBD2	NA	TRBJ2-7	CASSFRLAGYEQYF	TGTGCCAGCAGCTTCCGACTAGCCGGCTACGAGCAGTACTTC
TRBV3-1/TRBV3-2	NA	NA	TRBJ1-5	CASSQDGSANQPQHF	TGTGCCAGCAGCCAAGATGGAAGCGCTAATCAGCCCCAGCATTTT
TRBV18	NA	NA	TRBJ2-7	CASSLSSSYEQYF	TGTGCCAGCTCACTATCTAGCTCCTACGAGCAGTACTTC
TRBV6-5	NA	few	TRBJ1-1	CASSQSGQGGAFF	TGTGCCAGCAGTCAATCGGGGCAGGGAGGGGCTTTCTTT
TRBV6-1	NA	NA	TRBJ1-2	CASSEAGRANYGYTF	TGTGCCAGCAGTGAAGCGGGGCGGGCCAACTATGGCTACACCTTC
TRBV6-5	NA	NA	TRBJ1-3	CASSSVGTVSGNTIYF	TGTGCCAGCAGTTCAGTCGGGACGGTCTCTGGAAACACCATATATTTT
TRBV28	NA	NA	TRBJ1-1	CASSLQNTEAFF	TGTGCCAGCAGTTTACAGAACACTGAAGCTTTCTTT
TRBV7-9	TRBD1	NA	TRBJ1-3	CAGRDRFGNTIYF	TGTGCCGGACGGGACAGATTTGGAAACACCATATATTTT
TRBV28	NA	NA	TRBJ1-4	CASSLFAGEKLFF	TGTGCCAGCAGTTTGTTCGCTGGTGAAAAACTGTTTTTT
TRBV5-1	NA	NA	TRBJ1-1	CASSFRDSNTEAFF	TGCGCCAGCAGCTTCCGGGACTCGAACACTGAAGCTTTCTTT
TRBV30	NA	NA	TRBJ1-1	CAWNRWGNTEAFF	TGTGCCTGGAACAGGTGGGGTAACACTGAAGCTTTCTTT
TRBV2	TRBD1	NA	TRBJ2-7	CASNSGTGVSYEQYF	TGTGCCAGCAACTCCGGAACAGGGGTTAGCTACGAGCAGTACTTC
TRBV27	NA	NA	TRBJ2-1	CASSLIGPGPSPANEQFF	TGTGCCAGCAGTTTAATCGGTCCCGGCCCTTCCCCGGCGAATGAGCAGTTCTTC
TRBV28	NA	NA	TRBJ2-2	CASRAGFGTGELFF	TGTGCCAGCAGAGCAGGGTTCGGCACCGGGGAGCTGTTTTTT
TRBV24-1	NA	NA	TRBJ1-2	CATSDYSGGYTF	TGTGCCACCAGTGATTACTCGGGGGGCTACACCTTC
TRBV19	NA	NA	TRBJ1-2	CASRQAGQSNDGYTF	TGTGCCAGTAGGCAGGCGGGACAATCAAACGATGGCTACACCTTC
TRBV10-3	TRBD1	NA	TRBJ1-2	CAISESWTGQGAGYGYTF	TGTGCCATCAGTGAGTCCTGGACTGGACAGGGAGCGGGATATGGCTACACCTTC
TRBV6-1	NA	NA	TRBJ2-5	CASSELGGGKETQYF	TGTGCCAGCAGTGAATTGGGTGGAGGGAAAGAGACCCAGTACTTC
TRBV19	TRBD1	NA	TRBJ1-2	CASSAPRQGALYGYTF	TGTGCCAGTAGTGCCCCGAGACAGGGGGCTCTTTATGGCTACACCTTC
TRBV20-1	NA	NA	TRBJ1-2	CSASISGRGNYGYTF	TGCAGTGCTAGTATCTCAGGGAGGGGTAACTATGGCTACACCTTC
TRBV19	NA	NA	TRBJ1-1	CASSIDDGTLNTEAFF	TGTGCCAGTAGTATAGATGACGGGACTTTGAACACTGAAGCTTTCTTT
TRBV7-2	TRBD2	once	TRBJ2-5	CASSLVSSGGRETQYF	TGTGCCAGCAGCTTAGTTTCTAGCGGGGGGCGTGAGACCCAGTACTTC
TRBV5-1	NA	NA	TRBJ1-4	CASSPGTITTNEKLFF	TGCGCCAGCAGCCCGGGGACTATTACAACTAATGAAAAACTGTTTTTT
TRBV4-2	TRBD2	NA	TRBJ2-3	CASSQDRPSGGHTQYF	TGTGCCAGCAGCCAAGATAGGCCTAGCGGGGGTCATACGCAGTATTTT
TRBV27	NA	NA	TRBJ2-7	CASSFGGNYYEQYF	TGTGCCAGCAGTTTTGGCGGGAATTACTACGAGCAGTACTTC
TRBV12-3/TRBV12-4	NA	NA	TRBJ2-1	CASSQRVPETFF	TGTGCCAGCAGCCAACGCGTCCCCGAGACGTTCTTC
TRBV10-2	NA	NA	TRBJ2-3	CASSRAGPDTQYF	TGCGCCAGCAGTCGTGCGGGGCCGGATACGCAGTATTTT
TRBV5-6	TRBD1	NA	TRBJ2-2	CASSPGTGITGELFF	TGTGCCAGCAGCCCCGGGACAGGGATAACCGGGGAGCTGTTTTTT
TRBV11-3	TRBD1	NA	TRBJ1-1	CASSYGQGNTEAFF	TGTGCCAGCAGCTATGGACAGGGAAACACTGAAGCTTTCTTT
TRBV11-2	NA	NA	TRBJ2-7	CASGRTVSEQYF	TGTGCCAGCGGCAGGACAGTATCCGAGCAGTACTTC
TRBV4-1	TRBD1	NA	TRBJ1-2	CASSYDRAGDYGYTF	TGCGCCAGCAGCTACGACAGGGCAGGCGACTATGGCTACACCTTC
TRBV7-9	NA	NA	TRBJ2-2	CASSLASGEIGELFF	TGTGCCAGCAGCTTAGCGTCTGGGGAAATCGGGGAGCTGTTTTTT
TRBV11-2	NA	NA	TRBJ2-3	CASSSFYRVTDTQYF	TGTGCCAGCAGCTCCTTTTATAGGGTCACAGATACGCAGTATTTT
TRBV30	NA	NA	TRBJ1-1	CAWSTGDTEAFF	TGTGCCTGGAGTACAGGTGACACTGAAGCTTTCTTT
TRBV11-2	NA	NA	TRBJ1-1	CASSAKNTEAFF	TGTGCCAGCAGCGCCAAGAACACTGAAGCTTTCTTT
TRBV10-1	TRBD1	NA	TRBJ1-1	CASSEGGQGTEAFF	TGCGCCAGCAGTGAAGGGGGCCAAGGAACTGAAGCTTTCTTT
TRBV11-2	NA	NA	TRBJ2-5	CASSFGSEAQYF	TGTGCCAGCAGCTTTGGTAGCGAGGCCCAGTACTTC
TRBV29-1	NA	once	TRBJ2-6	CSVLRSRSGANVLTF	TGCAGCGTTTTGAGGTCACGTTCTGGGGCCAACGTCCTGACTTTC
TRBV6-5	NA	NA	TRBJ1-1	CASSDSVWNTEAFF	TGTGCCAGCAGTGACTCTGTCTGGAACACTGAAGCTTTCTTT
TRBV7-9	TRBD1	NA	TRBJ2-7	CASSPTGINEQYF	TGTGCCAGCAGCCCGACAGGGATCAACGAGCAGTACTTC
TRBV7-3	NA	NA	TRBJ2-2	CASSQGGGGELFF	TGTGCCAGCAGCCAAGGGGGTGGCGGGGAGCTGTTTTTT